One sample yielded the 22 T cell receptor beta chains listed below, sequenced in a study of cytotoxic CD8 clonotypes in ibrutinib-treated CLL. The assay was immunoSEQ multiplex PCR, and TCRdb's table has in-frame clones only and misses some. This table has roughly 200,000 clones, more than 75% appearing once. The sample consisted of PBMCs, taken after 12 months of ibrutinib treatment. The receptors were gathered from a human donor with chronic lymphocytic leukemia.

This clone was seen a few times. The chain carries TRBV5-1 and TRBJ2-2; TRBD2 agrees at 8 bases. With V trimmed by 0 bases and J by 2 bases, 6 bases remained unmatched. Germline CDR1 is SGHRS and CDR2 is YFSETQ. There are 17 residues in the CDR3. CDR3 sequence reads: CASSLDAGGLNTGELFF. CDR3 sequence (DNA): TGCGCCAGCAGCTTGGATGCGGGGGGCCTTAACACCGGGGAGCTGTTTTTT.

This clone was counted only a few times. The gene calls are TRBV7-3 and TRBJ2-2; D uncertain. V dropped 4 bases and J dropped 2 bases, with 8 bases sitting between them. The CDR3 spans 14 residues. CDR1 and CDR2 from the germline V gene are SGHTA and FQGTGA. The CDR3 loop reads CASSSRLNTGELFF. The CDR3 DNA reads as TGTGCCAGCAGCTCGAGACTTAACACCGGGGAGCTGTTTTTT.

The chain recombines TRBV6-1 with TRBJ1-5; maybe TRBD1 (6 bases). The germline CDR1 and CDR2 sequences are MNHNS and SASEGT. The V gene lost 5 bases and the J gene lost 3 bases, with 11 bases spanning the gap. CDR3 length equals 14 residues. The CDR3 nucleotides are TGTGCCAGCAGTCCAGGACAGTACAATCAGCCCCAGCATTTT. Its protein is CASSPGQYNQPQHF.

The CDR3 reads CASSTRTGPQHF. DNA for the CDR3: TGTGCCAGCAGCACCCGGACAGGGCCCCAGCATTTT. The chain has TRBV9 and TRBJ1-5; TRBD1 aligns across 7 bases. The V segment lost 4 bases and the J segment 9 bases; nucleotides outside the gene matches: 4. The CDR3 extends over 12 amino acids. CDR1 and CDR2 from the germline V gene are SGDLS and YYNGEE. The whole variable domain, remainder taken from reference TRBV9 and TRBJ1-5, is DSGVTQTPKHLITATGQRVTLRCSPRSGDLSVYWYQQSLDQGLQFLIQYYNGEERAKGNILERFSAQQFPDLHSELNLSSLELGDSALYFCASSTRTGPQHFGDGTRLSIL.

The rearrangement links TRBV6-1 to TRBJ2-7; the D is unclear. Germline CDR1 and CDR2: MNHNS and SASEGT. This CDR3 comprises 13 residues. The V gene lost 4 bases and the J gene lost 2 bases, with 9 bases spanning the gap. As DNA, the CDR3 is TGTGCCAGCAGTGGGTCTAGAGCCTACGAGCAGTACTTC. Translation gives CASSGSRAYEQYF.

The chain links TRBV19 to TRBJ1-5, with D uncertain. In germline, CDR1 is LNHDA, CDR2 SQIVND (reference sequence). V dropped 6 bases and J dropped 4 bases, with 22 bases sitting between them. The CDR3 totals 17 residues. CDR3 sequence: CASSRTGGSPTNQPQHF. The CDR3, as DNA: TGTGCCAGTAGCCGGACGGGAGGATCCCCTACTAATCAGCCCCAGCATTTT.

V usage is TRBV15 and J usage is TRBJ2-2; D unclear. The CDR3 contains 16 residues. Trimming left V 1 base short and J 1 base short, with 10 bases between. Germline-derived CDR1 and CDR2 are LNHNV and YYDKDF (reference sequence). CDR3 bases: TGTGCCACCAGCAGAGGAACACAACTGAACACCGGGGAGCTGTTTTTT. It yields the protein CATSRGTQLNTGELFF.

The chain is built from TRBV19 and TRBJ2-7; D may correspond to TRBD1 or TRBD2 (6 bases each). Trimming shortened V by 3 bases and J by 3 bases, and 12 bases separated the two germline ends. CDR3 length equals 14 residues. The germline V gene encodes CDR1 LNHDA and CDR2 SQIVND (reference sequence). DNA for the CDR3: TGTGCCAGTAGTATGCGAGGGGGGAGCTACGAGCAGTACTTC. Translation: CASSMRGGSYEQYF. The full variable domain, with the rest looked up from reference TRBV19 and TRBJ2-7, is DGGITQSPKYLFRKEGQNVTLSCEQNLNHDAMYWYRQDPGQGLRLIYYSQIVNDFQKGDIAEGYSVSREKKESFPLTVTSAQKNPTAFYLCASSMRGGSYEQYFGPGTRLTVT.

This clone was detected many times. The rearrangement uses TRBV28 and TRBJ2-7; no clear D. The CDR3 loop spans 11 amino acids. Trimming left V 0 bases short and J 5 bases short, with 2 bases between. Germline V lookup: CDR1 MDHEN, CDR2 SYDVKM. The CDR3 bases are TGTGCCAGCAGTTTATGGGACGAGCAGTACTTC. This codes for CASSLWDEQYF.

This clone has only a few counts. The CDR3, as DNA: TGTGCCCGATCAGCGGGACAGGGGGATTCACCCCTCCACTTT. It encodes CARSAGQGDSPLHF. The V call is TRBV30, the J call TRBJ1-6; 11 bases align to TRBD1. Germline assignment: CDR1 GTSNPN and CDR2 SVGIG (reference sequence). V trimming: 8 bases; J trimming: 8 bases; junction bases outside the gene matches: 8. The CDR3 spans 14 residues.

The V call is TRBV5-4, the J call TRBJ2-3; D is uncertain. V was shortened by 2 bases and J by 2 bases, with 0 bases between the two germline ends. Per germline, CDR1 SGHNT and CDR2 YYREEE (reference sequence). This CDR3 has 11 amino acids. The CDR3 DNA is TGTGCCAGCAGCTTCACAGATACGCAGTATTTT. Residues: CASSFTDTQYF.

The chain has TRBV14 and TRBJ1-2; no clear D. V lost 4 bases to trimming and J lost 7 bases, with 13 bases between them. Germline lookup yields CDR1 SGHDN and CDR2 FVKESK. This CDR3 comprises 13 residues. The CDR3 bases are TGTGCCAGCAGCCCCATCTTTGGAGGTGGCTACACCTTC. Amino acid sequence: CASSPIFGGGYTF.

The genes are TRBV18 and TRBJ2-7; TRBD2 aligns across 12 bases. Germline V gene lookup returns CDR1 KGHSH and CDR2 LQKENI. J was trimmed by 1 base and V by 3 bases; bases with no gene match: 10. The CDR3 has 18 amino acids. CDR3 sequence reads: CASSPGLAGIRSSYEQYF. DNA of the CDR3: TGTGCCAGCTCACCCGGACTAGCGGGAATTCGTTCGTCCTACGAGCAGTACTTC.

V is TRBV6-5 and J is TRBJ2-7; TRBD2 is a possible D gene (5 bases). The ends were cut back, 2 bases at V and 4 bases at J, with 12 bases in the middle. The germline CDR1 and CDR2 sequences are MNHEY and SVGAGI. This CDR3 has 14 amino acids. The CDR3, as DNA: TGTGCCAGCAGTTACCGAGCCGGGGTGTACGAGCAGTACTTC. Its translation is CASSYRAGVYEQYF.

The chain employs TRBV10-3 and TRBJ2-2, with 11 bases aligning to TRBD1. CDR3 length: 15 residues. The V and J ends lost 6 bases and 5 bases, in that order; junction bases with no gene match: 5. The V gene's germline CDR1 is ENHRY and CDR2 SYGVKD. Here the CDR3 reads CAISGTGGGTGELFF. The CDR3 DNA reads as TGTGCCATCAGCGGGACAGGGGGAGGTACCGGGGAGCTGTTTTTT.

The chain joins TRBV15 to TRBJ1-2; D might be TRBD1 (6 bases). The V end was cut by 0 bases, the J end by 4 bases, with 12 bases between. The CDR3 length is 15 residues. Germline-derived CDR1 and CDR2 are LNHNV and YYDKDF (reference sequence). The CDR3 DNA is TGTGCCACCAGCAGAGATGCGGGGGCTAGCTATGGCTACACCTTC. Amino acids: CATSRDAGASYGYTF.

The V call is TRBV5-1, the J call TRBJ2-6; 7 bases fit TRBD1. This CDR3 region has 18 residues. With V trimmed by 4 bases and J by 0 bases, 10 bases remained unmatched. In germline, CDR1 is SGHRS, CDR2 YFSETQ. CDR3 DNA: TGCGCCAGCAGCCCCCGGACAGGACTGAGCTCTGGGGCCAACGTCCTGACTTTC. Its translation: CASSPRTGLSSGANVLTF.

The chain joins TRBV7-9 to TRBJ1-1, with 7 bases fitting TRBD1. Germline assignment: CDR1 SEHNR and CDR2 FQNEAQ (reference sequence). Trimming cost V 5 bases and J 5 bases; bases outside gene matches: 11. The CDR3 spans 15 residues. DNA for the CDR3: TGTGCCAGCAGCCCAGACGGGACAGTTAAAACTGAAGCTTTCTTT. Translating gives CASSPDGTVKTEAFF.

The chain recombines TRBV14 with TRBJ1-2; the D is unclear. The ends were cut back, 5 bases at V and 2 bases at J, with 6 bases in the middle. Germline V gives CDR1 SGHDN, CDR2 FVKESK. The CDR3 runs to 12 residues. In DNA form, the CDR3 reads TGTGCCAGCAGCAATTCCAACTATGGCTACACCTTC. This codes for CASSNSNYGYTF.

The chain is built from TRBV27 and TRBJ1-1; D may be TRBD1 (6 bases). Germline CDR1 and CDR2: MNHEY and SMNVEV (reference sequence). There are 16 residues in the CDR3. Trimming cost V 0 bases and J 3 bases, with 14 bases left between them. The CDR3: CASSLSLTQGYTEAFF. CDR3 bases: TGTGCCAGCAGTTTATCCCTAACACAGGGCTACACTGAAGCTTTCTTT.

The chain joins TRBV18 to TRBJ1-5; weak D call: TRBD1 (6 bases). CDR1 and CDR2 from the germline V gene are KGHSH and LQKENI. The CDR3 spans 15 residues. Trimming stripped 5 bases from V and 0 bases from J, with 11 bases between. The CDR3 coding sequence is TGTGCCAGCTCAAAACAGGGAGATAGCAATCAGCCCCAGCATTTT. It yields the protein CASSKQGDSNQPQHF.

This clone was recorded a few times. Here the CDR3 DNA reads TGTGCCAGCAGTGAAAGACATGGCTACACCTTC. Translating gives CASSERHGYTF. V usage is TRBV2 and J usage is TRBJ1-2; D is unresolved. The CDR3 is made up of 11 amino acids. Germline CDR1 and CDR2: SNHLY and FYNNEI. Trimming took 2 bases from V and 6 from J, leaving 4 bases between them.